These 21 T cell receptor beta chains were sequenced from one sample in a study of cytomegalovirus exposure and HLA in healthy donors. PCR was performed using 60 Vbeta and 13 Jbeta primers. The table came from immunoSEQ multiplex PCR; TCRdb's copy has only in-frame clones and leaves some out. The table has about 130,000 clones, roughly three quarters seen once. The sample comprised PBMCs. The receptors were sampled from a man under 40 in good health and CMV-seropositive.

This clone was detected once. V is TRBV2 and J is TRBJ2-1, with 8 bases lining up with TRBD1. V was pared by 0 bases and J by 7 bases, with 2 bases of the junction left unmatched. Germline lookup yields CDR1 SNHLY and CDR2 FYNNEI. The CDR3 is made up of 14 amino acids. As DNA, the CDR3 is TGTGCCAGCAGTGAAGCAAGACAGGGGAATGAGCAGTTCTTC. Amino acids: CASSEARQGNEQFF.

This clone was seen only a few times. The rearrangement links TRBV28 to TRBJ2-2; possibly TRBD2 for D (5 bases). The germline gives CDR1 MDHEN, CDR2 SYDVKM. This CDR3 is built from 16 residues. With 2 bases removed from V and 4 bases from J, the gap between germline ends came to 14 bases. The CDR3 sequence is CASSLNEGLGTGELFF. The CDR3 DNA follows: TGTGCCAGCAGTTTAAATGAGGGTTTGGGCACCGGGGAGCTGTTTTTT.

This chain connects TRBV27 to TRBJ1-1; D ambiguous. Germline assignment: CDR1 MNHEY and CDR2 SMNVEV (reference sequence). The germline V and J ends were trimmed by 6 bases and 8 bases, with 4 bases remaining between them. The CDR3 extends over 9 amino acids. In nucleotides, the CDR3 is TGTGCCAGCAGGAGGGAAGCTTTCTTT. Translated, it gives CASRREAFF.

For the CDR3, the DNA is TGCGCCAGCAGCGGGGACAGGGGCCCAGATACGCAGTATTTT. Protein product: CASSGDRGPDTQYF. The gene calls are TRBV5-1 and TRBJ2-3; 10 bases are shared with TRBD1. This CDR3 is 14 amino acids long. Trimming took 4 bases from V and 4 from J; bases not matched to a gene: 3. CDR1 and CDR2 from the germline V gene are SGHRS and YFSETQ.

The chain uses TRBV4-3 and TRBJ2-3; 7 nucleotides agree with TRBD2. The trim removed 0 bases at V and 4 bases at J, leaving 10 bases unmatched. This CDR3 contains 17 residues. The germline V gene encodes CDR1 LGHNA and CDR2 YSLEER. CDR3 nucleotides: TGCGCCAGCAGCCAAGATCTCGCGGGAGTTACCGCAGATACGCAGTATTTT. Encoded protein: CASSQDLAGVTADTQYF.

The table lists this clone with a count of one. The V and J genes are TRBV2 and TRBJ2-2; possible D gene TRBD2, 5 bases. The CDR3 runs to 18 residues. Trimming stripped 0 bases from V and 1 base from J, with 15 bases between. Germline V lookup: CDR1 SNHLY, CDR2 FYNNEI. CDR3 nucleotide sequence: TGTGCCAGCAGTGAAGCGCTTTTTGCCGGGGTGAACACCGGGGAGCTGTTTTTT. Amino acids: CASSEALFAGVNTGELFF.

This chain joins TRBV28 and TRBJ1-1; D is unresolved. Per the germline V gene, CDR1 is MDHEN and CDR2 is SYDVKM. CDR3 size: 17 residues. V dropped 5 bases and J dropped 3 bases, with 22 bases sitting between them. CDR3 sequence reads: CASSKIRNSQEDTEAFF. In nucleotides, the CDR3 is TGTGCCAGCAGTAAGATCCGGAATTCCCAGGAGGACACTGAAGCTTTCTTT.

The chain recombines TRBV7-9 with TRBJ1-4; D may be TRBD1 (6 bases). Trimming cost V 2 bases and J 8 bases, with 12 bases left between them. Germline-derived CDR1 and CDR2 are SEHNR and FQNEAQ (reference sequence). CDR3 length equals 14 residues. The CDR3 spells CASSLSQGSEKLFF. Here the CDR3 DNA reads TGTGCCAGCAGCTTATCACAGGGCAGCGAAAAACTGTTTTTT. Based on the CDR3 plus reference TRBV7-9 and TRBJ1-4, the full variable domain is DTGVSQNPRHKITKRGQNVTFRCDPISEHNRLYWYRQTLGQGPEFLTYFQNEAQLEKSRLLSDRFSAERPKGSFSTLEIQRTEQGDSAMYLCASSLSQGSEKLFFGSGTQLSVL.

In the case of this clone: The same CDR3 also results from other DNA sequences found in this sample. The rearrangement links TRBV29-1 to TRBJ2-5; 7 nucleotides match TRBD1. Trimming took 5 bases from V and 1 from J; bases not matched to a gene: 1. Germline V lookup: CDR1 SQVTM, CDR2 ANQGSEA. This CDR3 region has 12 residues. CDR3 in DNA: TGCAGCGTTCGGGACAGCCAAGAGACCCAGTACTTC. It translates to CSVRDSQETQYF.

This clone was counted a few times. The rearrangement joins TRBV7-9 to TRBJ2-5, with 12 bases fitting TRBD1. Per the germline V gene, CDR1 is SEHNR and CDR2 is FQNEAQ (reference sequence). The CDR3 has 14 residues. V was clipped by 6 bases and J by 5 bases; unmatched bases: 4. Here the CDR3 reads CASRGTGGRETQYF. CDR3 DNA sequence: TGTGCCAGCAGGGGGACAGGGGGCCGGGAGACCCAGTACTTC.

This clone was found a few times. This chain links TRBV19 with TRBJ1-4, with 9 bases identical to TRBD1. CDR1 LNHDA and CDR2 SQIVND come from the germline V gene (reference sequence). V was clipped by 0 bases and J by 5 bases; unmatched bases: 7. CDR3 length equals 17 residues. The CDR3 region is CASSIEQPGQGNEKLFF. The CDR3 nucleotides are TGTGCCAGTAGTATAGAACAGCCGGGACAGGGAAATGAAAAACTGTTTTTT. The full variable domain, its missing parts supplied by reference TRBV19 and TRBJ1-4, is DGGITQSPKYLFRKEGQNVTLSCEQNLNHDAMYWYRQDPGQGLRLIYYSQIVNDFQKGDIAEGYSVSREKKESFPLTVTSAQKNPTAFYLCASSIEQPGQGNEKLFFGSGTQLSVL.

V is TRBV19 and J is TRBJ2-7; 9 positions match TRBD2. The V and J ends lost 5 bases and 4 bases, in that order; junction bases with no gene match: 9. Germline CDR1 and CDR2: LNHDA and SQIVND (reference sequence). The CDR3 runs 15 residues. The CDR3 coding sequence is TGTGCCAGTAGTCTTAGCGGGAGCTTGGTTTACGAGCAGTACTTC. This gives the protein CASSLSGSLVYEQYF.

There are a few counts of this clone. This chain joins TRBV6-5 and TRBJ1-2; D might be TRBD1 (6 bases). V dropped 7 bases and J dropped 7 bases, with 16 bases sitting between them. Germline-derived CDR1 and CDR2 are MNHEY and SVGAGI. The CDR3 spans 13 residues. In DNA, the CDR3 is TGTGCCAGCACCCCGGGGGGCGCGGGTGGCTACACCTTC. It specifies CASTPGGAGGYTF.

The J gene is TRBJ2-7, the V gene TRBV5-1, with 8 bases identical to TRBD1. Trimming at V came to 4 bases and at J to 1 base, leaving 4 bases not matched to a gene. CDR3 length: 14 amino acids. Germline V gives CDR1 SGHRS, CDR2 YFSETQ. In nucleotides, the CDR3 is TGCGCCAGCAGCCCAGGGGGCTCATCCTACGAGCAGTACTTC. Amino acids: CASSPGGSSYEQYF. Filled out from reference TRBV5-1 and TRBJ2-7, the complete variable domain reads KAGVTQTPRYLIKTRGQQVTLSCSPISGHRSVSWYQQTPGQGLQFLFEYFSETQRNKGNFPGRFSGRQFSNSRSEMNVSTLELGDSALYLCASSPGGSSYEQYFGPGTRLTVT.

The chain recombines TRBV9 with TRBJ2-7; D remains unclear. There are 13 residues in the CDR3. The ends were cut back, 0 bases at V and 1 base at J, with 5 bases in the middle. The germline V gene has CDR1 SGDLS and CDR2 YYNGEE. The CDR3 here is CASSVDGSYEQYF. CDR3 nucleotide sequence: TGTGCCAGCAGCGTAGACGGTTCCTACGAGCAGTACTTC.

V usage is TRBV9 and J usage is TRBJ2-1; 11 nucleotides agree with TRBD2. V gave up 4 bases and J gave up 4 bases; unmatched junction bases: 10. CDR1 and CDR2 from the germline V gene are SGDLS and YYNGEE. This CDR3 is 17 amino acids long. The CDR3 spells CASSPGLAGATYNEQFF. CDR3 DNA sequence: TGTGCCAGCAGCCCAGGACTAGCGGGCGCTACATACAATGAGCAGTTCTTC.

V is TRBV29-1 and J is TRBJ2-1, with D maybe TRBD2 (7 bases). Germline values: CDR1 SQVTM, CDR2 ANQGSEA. The CDR3 spans 13 residues. CDR3 DNA: TGCATGGCTGGGGGGGGGCTCCAAGATGAGCAGTTCTTC. Translating it yields CMAGGGLQDEQFF.

The chain has TRBV9 and TRBJ2-7; TRBD2 matches at 9 bases. J gave up 0 bases and V 3 bases, and 4 bases lay outside the gene matches. Germline loops: CDR1 SGDLS, CDR2 YYNGEE. This CDR3 spans 15 amino acids. The CDR3, as DNA: TGTGCCAGCAGCGCGCTAGCGGGATCCTCCTACGAGCAGTACTTC. Translation gives CASSALAGSSYEQYF.

CDR3: CAWSNSVYEQYF. The CDR3 nucleotides read TGTGCCTGGAGTAACTCGGTCTACGAGCAGTACTTC. The chain recombines TRBV30 with TRBJ2-7; no definite D call. Between the trimmed V and J ends, which lost 2 bases and 3 bases, there was a span of 8 bases. The length of the CDR3 is 12 residues. From germline, CDR1 is GTSNPN and CDR2 SVGIG (reference sequence).

About this clone itself: Additional DNA sequences in this sample encode the identical CDR3. The chain carries TRBV5-6 and TRBJ2-7; TRBD2 agrees at 15 bases. Germline CDR1 reads SGHDT; CDR2 reads YYEEEE. V was clipped by 2 bases and J by 7 bases; unmatched bases: 4. This CDR3 is 15 amino acids long. DNA of the CDR3: TGTGCCAGCAGCTTTGGACTAGCGGGAGGGCGGGAGCAGTACTTC. It codes for CASSFGLAGGREQYF. Filled out from reference TRBV5-6 and TRBJ2-7, the complete variable domain reads DAGVTQSPTHLIKTRGQQVTLRCSPKSGHDTVSWYQQALGQGPQFIFQYYEEEERQRGNFPDRFSGHQFPNYSSELNVNALLLGDSALYLCASSFGLAGGREQYFGPGTRLTVT.

The chain carries TRBV19 and TRBJ2-7, with D possibly TRBD1 on 6 matching bases. Germline assignment: CDR1 LNHDA and CDR2 SQIVND (reference sequence). V was pared by 5 bases and J by 9 bases, with 14 bases between. The CDR3 is made up of 12 amino acids. The CDR3 DNA reads as TGTGCCAGTAGTTCGAAGACAGGTCCGCAGTACTTC. It encodes CASSSKTGPQYF.